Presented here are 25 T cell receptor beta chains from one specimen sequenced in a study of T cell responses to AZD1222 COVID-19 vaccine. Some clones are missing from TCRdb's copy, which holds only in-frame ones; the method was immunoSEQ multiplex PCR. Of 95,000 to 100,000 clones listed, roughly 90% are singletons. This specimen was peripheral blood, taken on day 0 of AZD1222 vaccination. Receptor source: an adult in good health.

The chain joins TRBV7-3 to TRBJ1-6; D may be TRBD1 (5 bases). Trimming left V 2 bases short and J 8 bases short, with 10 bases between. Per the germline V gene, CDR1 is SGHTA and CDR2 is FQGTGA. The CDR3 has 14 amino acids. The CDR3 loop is CASSLLQGDSPLHF. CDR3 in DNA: TGTGCCAGCAGCTTACTCCAGGGAGATTCACCCCTCCACTTT. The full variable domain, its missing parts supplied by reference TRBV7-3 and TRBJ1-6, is GAGVSQTPSNKVTEKGKYVELRCDPISGHTALYWYRQSLGQGPEFLIYFQGTGAADDSGLPNDRFFAVRPEGSVSTLKIQRTERGDSAVYLCASSLLQGDSPLHFGNGTRLTVT.

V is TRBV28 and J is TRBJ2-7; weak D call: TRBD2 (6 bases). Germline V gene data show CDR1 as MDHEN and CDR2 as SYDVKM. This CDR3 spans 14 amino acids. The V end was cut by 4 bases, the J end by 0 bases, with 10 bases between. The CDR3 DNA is TGTGCCAGCAGTTATGGGGGGACCTCCTACGAGCAGTACTTC. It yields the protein CASSYGGTSYEQYF.

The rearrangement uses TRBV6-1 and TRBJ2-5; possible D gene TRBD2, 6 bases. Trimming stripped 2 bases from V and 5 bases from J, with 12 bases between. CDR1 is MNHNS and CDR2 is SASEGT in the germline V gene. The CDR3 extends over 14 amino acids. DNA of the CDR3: TGTGCCAGCAGTGAACCGGGGGTGAGGGAGACCCAGTACTTC. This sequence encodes CASSEPGVRETQYF.

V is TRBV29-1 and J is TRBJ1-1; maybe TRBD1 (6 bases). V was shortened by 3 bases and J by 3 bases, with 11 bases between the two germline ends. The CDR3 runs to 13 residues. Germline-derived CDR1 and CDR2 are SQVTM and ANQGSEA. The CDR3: CSVEAGAYTEAFF. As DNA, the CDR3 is TGCAGCGTTGAGGCAGGGGCTTACACTGAAGCTTTCTTT.

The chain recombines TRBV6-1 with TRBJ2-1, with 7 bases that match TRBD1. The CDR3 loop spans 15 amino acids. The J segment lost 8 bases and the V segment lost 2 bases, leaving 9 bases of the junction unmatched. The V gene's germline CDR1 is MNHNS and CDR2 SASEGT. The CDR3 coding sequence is TGTGCCAGCAGTGAACAGACAGGGTTCGAAGATGAGCAGTTCTTC. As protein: CASSEQTGFEDEQFF.

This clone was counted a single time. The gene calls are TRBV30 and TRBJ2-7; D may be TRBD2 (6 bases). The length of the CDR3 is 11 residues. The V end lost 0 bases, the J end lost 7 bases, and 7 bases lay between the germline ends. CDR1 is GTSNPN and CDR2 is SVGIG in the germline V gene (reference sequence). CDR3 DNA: TGTGCCTGGAGTGTTGCGGGGGAGCAGTACTTC. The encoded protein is CAWSVAGEQYF.

CDR3 in DNA: TGTGCCAGCAGCCCGCAGGTGGGGACTGAAGCTTTCTTT. Translation: CASSPQVGTEAFF. The chain joins TRBV7-3 to TRBJ1-1; D not resolved. Germline CDR1 reads SGHTA; CDR2 reads FQGTGA. Trimming stripped 5 bases from V and 5 bases from J, with 12 bases between. This CDR3 is built from 13 residues.

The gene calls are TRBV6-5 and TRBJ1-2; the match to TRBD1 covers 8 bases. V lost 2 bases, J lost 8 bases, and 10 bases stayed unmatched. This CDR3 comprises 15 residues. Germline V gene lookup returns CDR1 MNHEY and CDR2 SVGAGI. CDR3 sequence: CASSYQNQGAGGYTF. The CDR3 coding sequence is TGTGCCAGCAGTTACCAAAATCAGGGGGCGGGAGGCTACACCTTC.

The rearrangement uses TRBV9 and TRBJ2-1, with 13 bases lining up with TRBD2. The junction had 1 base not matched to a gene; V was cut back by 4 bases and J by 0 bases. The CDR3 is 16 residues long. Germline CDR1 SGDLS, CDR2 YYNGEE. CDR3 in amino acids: CASSRTSGSSYNEQFF. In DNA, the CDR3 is TGTGCCAGCAGCAGGACTAGCGGGAGCTCCTACAATGAGCAGTTCTTC.

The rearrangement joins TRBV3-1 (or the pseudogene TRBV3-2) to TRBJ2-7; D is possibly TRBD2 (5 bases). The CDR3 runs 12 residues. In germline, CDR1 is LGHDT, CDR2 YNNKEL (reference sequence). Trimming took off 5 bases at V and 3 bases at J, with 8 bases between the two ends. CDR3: CASSSEGYEQYF. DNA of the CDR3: TGTGCCAGCAGCAGCGAGGGCTACGAGCAGTACTTC.

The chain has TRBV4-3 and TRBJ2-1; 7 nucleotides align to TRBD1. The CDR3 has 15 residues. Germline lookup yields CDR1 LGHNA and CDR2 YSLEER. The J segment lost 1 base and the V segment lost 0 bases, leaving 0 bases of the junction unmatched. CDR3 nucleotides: TGCGCCAGCAGCCAAGAGACAGGGTCCTACAATGAGCAGTTCTTC. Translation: CASSQETGSYNEQFF.

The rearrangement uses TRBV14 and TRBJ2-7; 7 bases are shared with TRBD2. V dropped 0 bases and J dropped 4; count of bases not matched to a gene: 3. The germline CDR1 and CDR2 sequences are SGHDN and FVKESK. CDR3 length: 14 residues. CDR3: CASSQELADYEQYF. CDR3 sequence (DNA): TGTGCCAGCAGCCAAGAGCTAGCGGATTACGAGCAGTACTTC.

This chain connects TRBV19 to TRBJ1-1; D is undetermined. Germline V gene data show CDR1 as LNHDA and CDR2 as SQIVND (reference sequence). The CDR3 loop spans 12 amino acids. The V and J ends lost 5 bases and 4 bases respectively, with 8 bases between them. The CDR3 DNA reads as TGTGCCAGTAGTCGGCAGCCCACTGAAGCTTTCTTT. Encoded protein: CASSRQPTEAFF.

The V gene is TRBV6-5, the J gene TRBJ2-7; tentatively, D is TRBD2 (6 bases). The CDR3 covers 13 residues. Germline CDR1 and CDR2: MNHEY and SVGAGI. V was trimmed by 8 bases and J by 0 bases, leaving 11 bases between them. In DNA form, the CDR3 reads TGTGCCAGCCAGGAGGGGACCTCCTACGAGCAGTACTTC. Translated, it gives CASQEGTSYEQYF.

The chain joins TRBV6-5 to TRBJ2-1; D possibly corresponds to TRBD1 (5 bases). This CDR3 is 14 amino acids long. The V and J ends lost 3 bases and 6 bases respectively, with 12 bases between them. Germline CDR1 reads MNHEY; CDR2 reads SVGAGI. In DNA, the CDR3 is TGTGCCAGCAGTTATGAACAGGCGGCCAATGAGCAGTTCTTC. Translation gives CASSYEQAANEQFF.

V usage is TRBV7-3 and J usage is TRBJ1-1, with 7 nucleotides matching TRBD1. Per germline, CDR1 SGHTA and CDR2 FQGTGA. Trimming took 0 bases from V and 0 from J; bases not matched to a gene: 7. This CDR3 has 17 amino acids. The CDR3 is CASSLTGQGVMNTEAFF. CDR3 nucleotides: TGTGCCAGCAGCTTAACAGGGCAGGGGGTAATGAACACTGAAGCTTTCTTT.

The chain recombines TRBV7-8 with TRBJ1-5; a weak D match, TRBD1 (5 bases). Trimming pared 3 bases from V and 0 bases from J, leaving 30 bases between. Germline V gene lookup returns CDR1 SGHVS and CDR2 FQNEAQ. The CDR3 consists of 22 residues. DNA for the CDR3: TGTGCCAGCAGCTTCTCGGCGGGAGGCAGGTACGGGGGGAGTAATAGCAATCAGCCCCAGCATTTT. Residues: CASSFSAGGRYGGSNSNQPQHF.

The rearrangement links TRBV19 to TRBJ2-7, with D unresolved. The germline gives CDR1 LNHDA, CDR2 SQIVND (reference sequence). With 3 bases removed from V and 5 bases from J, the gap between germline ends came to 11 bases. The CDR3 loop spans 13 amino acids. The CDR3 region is CASSISFPHEQYF. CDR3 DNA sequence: TGTGCCAGTAGTATCTCATTTCCTCACGAGCAGTACTTC.

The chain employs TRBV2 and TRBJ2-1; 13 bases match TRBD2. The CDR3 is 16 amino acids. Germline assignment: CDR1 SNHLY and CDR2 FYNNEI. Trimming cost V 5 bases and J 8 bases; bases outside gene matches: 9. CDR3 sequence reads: CASSRRTSGGLDEQFF. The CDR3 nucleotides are TGTGCCAGCAGTCGAAGGACTAGCGGGGGCCTTGATGAGCAGTTCTTC.

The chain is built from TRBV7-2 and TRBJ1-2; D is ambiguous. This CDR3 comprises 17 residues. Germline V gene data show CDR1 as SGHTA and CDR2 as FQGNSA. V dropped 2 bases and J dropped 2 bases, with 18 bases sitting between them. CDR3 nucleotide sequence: TGTGCCAGCAGCTTATGGGGAGGAGGGAGCTCCAACTATGGCTACACCTTC. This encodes CASSLWGGGSSNYGYTF.

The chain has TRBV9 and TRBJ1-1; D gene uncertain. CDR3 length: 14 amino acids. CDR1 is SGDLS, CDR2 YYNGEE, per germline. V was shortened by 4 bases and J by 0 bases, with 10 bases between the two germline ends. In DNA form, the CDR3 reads TGTGCCAGCAGCCTCGGCCTCTTGAACACTGAAGCTTTCTTT. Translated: CASSLGLLNTEAFF.

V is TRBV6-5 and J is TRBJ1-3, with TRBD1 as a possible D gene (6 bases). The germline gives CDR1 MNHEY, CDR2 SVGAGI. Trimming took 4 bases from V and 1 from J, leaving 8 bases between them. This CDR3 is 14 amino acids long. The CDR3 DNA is TGTGCCAGCAGTTGGACAGTTTCTGGAAACACCATATATTTT. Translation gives CASSWTVSGNTIYF.

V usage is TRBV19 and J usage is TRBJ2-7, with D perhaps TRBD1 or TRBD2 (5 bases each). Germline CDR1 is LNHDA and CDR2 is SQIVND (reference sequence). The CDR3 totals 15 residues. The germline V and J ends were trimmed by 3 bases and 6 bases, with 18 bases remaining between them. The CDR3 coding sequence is TGTGCCAGTAGTATTTCCCGGGACCTGACTGCCGAGCAGTACTTC. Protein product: CASSISRDLTAEQYF.

The chain's CDR3 is CASSLGALAGTYEQYF. The CDR3 DNA reads as TGTGCCAGCAGCTTAGGCGCGCTAGCGGGGACCTACGAGCAGTACTTC. This chain uses TRBV7-6 with TRBJ2-7, with 9 bases lining up with TRBD2. Looked up from germline, CDR1 is SGHVS and CDR2 is FNYEAQ. After removal of 1 base from V and 2 bases from J, the junction contained 6 bases not matched to a gene. The CDR3 contains 16 residues.

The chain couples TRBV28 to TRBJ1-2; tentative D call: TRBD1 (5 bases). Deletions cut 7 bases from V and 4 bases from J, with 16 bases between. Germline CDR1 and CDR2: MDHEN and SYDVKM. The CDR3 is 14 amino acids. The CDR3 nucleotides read TGTGCCAGCAACTCCAGGGTCACTACCTATGGCTACACCTTC. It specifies CASNSRVTTYGYTF.